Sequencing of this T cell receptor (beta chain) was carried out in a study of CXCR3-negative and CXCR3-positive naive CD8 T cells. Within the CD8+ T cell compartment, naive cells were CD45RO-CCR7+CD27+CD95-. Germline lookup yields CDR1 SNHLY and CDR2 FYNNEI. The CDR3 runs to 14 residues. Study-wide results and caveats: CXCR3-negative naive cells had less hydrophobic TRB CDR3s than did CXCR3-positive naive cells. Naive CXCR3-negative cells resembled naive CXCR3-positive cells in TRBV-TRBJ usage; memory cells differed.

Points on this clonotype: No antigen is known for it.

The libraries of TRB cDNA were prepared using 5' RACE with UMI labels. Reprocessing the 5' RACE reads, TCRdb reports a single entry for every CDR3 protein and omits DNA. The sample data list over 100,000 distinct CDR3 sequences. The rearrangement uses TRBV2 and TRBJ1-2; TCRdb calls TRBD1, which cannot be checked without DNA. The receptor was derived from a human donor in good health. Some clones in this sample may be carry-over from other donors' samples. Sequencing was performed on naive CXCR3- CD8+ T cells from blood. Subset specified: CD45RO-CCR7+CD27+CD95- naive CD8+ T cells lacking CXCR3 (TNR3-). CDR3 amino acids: CASNDGGGNYGYTF.